Sequencing of this T cell receptor beta chain was carried out in a study of OX40 agonist ivuxolimab in advanced cancers. Trimming took 2 bases from V and 11 from J, leaving 16 bases between them. The CDR3 extends over 14 amino acids. Germline V gene sequence: CDR1 SEHNR, CDR2 FQNEAQ (reference sequence). Whole-study results and caveats: Blood T cells, both CD4+ and CD8+, expanded clonally by week 6 at 0.1 to 3.0 mg/kg.

As concerns this clone: Its matching antigen is unknown.

Libraries were prepared by immunoSEQ multiplex PCR; TCRdb keeps only in-frame clonotypes and omits some of them. The sample carries about 59,000 clones, under 90% recorded once. Material: CD4+ or CD8+ T cells sorted from blood, obtained in a trial of the OX40 agonist ivuxolimab. This chain uses TRBV7-9 with TRBJ2-1; no firm D call. This TCR was recovered from an adult with an advanced solid tumor such as melanoma, head and neck, liver or kidney cancer. CDR3 residues: CASSLNPSALKQFF. In DNA, the CDR3 is TGTGCCAGCAGCTTAAACCCATCCGCTTTGAAGCAGTTCTTC.